A single sample is the source of the 5 T cell receptor beta chains below, sequenced in a study of blood T cell repertoires in COVID-19. Sequenced by immunoSEQ multiplex PCR; TCRdb stores in-frame clones only, minus some. The table has under 500,000 clones, around 89% seen once. The sequenced sample consisted of peripheral blood. The receptors were sampled from a woman between 25 and 40 years old with acute or convalescent COVID-19.

This clone came up once. The rearrangement links TRBV5-1 to TRBJ2-5; the match to TRBD2 covers 7 bases. V gave up 0 bases and J gave up 2 bases; unmatched junction bases: 4. The CDR3 consists of 15 residues. Per the germline V gene, CDR1 is SGHRS and CDR2 is YFSETQ. CDR3 DNA sequence: TGCGCCAGCAGCTTGGAAGCGGGAAAACAAGAGACCCAGTACTTC. Amino acid sequence: CASSLEAGKQETQYF.

V is TRBV7-3 and J is TRBJ1-6, with D possibly being TRBD1 (5 bases). Germline CDR1 and CDR2: SGHTA and FQGTGA. This CDR3 has 14 residues. The germline V and J ends were trimmed by 5 bases and 9 bases, with 14 bases remaining between them. The CDR3 loop reads CASSPGTRGSPLHF. The DNA for the CDR3 is TGTGCCAGCAGCCCCGGGACTCGGGGTTCACCCCTCCACTTT.

This clone has only one observation. This chain connects TRBV7-2 to TRBJ1-2; TRBD1 agrees at 9 bases. Trimming took 5 bases from V and 0 from J; bases not matched to a gene: 4. The CDR3 runs 15 residues. Germline CDR1 and CDR2: SGHTA and FQGNSA. CDR3 nucleotides: TGTGCCAGCAGCGGCCGGACAGGGGCTAACTATGGCTACACCTTC. Protein product: CASSGRTGANYGYTF.

V is TRBV4-1 and J is TRBJ2-1; TRBD1 might be the D (6 bases). CDR1 and CDR2 from the germline V gene are MGHRA and YSYEKL. This CDR3 has 14 residues. V gave up 2 bases and J gave up 8 bases, with 13 bases separating them. CDR3 bases: TGCGCCAGCAGCCAATTTCAGGGGCGGGATGAGCAGTTCTTC. It yields the protein CASSQFQGRDEQFF.

J is TRBJ1-5 and V is TRBV6-1; 9 bases align to TRBD1. V dropped 2 bases and J dropped 4; count of bases not matched to a gene: 15. The CDR3 loop spans 19 amino acids. Germline V gene data show CDR1 as MNHNS and CDR2 as SASEGT. The chain's CDR3 is CASSELLGTGREVNQPQHF. The CDR3 DNA is TGTGCCAGCAGTGAATTATTGGGGACAGGGAGGGAGGTTAATCAGCCCCAGCATTTT.